This T cell receptor (beta chain) was captured by sequencing in a study of blood T cell repertoires in COVID-19. For the study at large: COVID-19 samples, acute and convalescent, were from the United States, Italy and Spain.

The CDR3 consists of 14 residues. J was trimmed by 7 bases and V by 3 bases; bases with no gene match: 3. The germline V gene has CDR1 SGHRS and CDR2 YFSETQ. Sequencing was performed with immunoSEQ multiplex PCR; in TCRdb, only in-frame clones are kept and a portion is missing. This sample has about 160,000 clones, with about 90% found just once. V is TRBV5-1 and J is TRBJ1-6; 8 nucleotides match TRBD1. The source material was peripheral blood. This TCR was recovered from a man aged 25-40 years with COVID-19, enrolled during active disease. For the CDR3, the DNA is TGCGCCAGCAGCTCCGGGACAGGAAATTCACCCCTCCACTTT. Translation gives CASSSGTGNSPLHF.